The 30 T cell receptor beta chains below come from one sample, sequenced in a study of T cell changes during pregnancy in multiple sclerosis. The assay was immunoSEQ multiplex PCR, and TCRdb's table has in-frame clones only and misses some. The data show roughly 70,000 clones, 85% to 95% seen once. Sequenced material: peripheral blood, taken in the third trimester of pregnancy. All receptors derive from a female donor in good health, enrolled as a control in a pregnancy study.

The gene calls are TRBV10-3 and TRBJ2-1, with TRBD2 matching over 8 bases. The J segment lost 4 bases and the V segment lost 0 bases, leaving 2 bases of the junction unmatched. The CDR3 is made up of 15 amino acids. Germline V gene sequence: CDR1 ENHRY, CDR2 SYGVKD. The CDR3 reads CAISESTGGYNEQFF. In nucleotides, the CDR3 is TGTGCCATCAGTGAGTCAACGGGAGGGTACAATGAGCAGTTCTTC.

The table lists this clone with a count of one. CDR3 region: CASSVPGGSYNSPLHF. The DNA of the CDR3 is TGTGCCAGCAGCGTGCCTGGAGGGTCCTATAATTCACCCCTCCACTTT. The chain has TRBV7-9 and TRBJ1-6; D gene unclear. Between the trimmed V and J ends, which lost 5 bases and 1 base, there was a span of 12 bases. CDR3 length equals 16 residues. Germline CDR1 and CDR2: SEHNR and FQNEAQ (reference sequence).

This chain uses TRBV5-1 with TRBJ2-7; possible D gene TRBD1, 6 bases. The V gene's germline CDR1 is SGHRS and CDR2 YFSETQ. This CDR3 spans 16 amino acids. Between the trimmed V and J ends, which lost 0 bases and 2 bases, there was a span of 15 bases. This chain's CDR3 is CASSLGGGQGTYEQYF. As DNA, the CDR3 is TGCGCCAGCAGCTTGGGCGGCGGGCAGGGGACCTACGAGCAGTACTTC.

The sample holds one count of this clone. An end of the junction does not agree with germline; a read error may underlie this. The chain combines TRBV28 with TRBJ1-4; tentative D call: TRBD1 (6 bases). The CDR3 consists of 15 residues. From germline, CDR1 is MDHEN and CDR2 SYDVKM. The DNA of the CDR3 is TGTGCCAGCAGTCTATGGCAGGGGCAGGTCGGGAAACTGTTTTTT. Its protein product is CASSLWQGQVGKLFF.

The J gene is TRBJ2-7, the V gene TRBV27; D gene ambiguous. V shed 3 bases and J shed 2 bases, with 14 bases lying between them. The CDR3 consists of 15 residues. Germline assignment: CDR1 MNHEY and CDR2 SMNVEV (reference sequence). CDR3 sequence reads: CASSLGTPNPYEQYF. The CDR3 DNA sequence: TGTGCCAGCAGTTTGGGCACGCCGAACCCCTACGAGCAGTACTTC.

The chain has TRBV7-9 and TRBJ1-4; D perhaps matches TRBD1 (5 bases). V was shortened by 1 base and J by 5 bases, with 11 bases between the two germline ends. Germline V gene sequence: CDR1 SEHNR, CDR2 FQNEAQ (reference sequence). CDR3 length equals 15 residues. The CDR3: CASSLGGRQNEKLFF. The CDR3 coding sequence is TGTGCCAGCAGCTTAGGGGGGAGGCAGAATGAAAAACTGTTTTTT.

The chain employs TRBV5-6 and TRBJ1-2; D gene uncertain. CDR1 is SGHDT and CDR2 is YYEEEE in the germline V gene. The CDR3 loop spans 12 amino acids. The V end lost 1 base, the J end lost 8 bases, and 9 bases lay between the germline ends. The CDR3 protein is CASSLNFLGYTF. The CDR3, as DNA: TGTGCCAGCAGCTTGAACTTCTTGGGCTACACCTTC.

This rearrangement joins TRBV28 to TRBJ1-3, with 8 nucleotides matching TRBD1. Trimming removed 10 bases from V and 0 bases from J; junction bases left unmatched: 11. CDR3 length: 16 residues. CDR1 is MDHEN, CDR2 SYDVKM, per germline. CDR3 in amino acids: CATDPDRDFSGNTIYF. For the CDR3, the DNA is TGTGCCACCGACCCGGACAGGGACTTCTCTGGAAACACCATATATTTT.

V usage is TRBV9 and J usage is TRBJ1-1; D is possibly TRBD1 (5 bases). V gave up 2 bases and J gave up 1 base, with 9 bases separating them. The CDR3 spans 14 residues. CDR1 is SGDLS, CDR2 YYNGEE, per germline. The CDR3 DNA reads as TGTGCCAGCAGCGTTGTCGGGGGGAACACTGAAGCTTTCTTT. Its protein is CASSVVGGNTEAFF. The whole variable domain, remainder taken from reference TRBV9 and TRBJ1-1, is DSGVTQTPKHLITATGQRVTLRCSPRSGDLSVYWYQQSLDQGLQFLIQYYNGEERAKGNILERFSAQQFPDLHSELNLSSLELGDSALYFCASSVVGGNTEAFFGQGTRLTVV.

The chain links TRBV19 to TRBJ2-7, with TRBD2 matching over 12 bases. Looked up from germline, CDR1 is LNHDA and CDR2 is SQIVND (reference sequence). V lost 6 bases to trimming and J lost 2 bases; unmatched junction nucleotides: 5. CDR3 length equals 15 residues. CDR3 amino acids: CASSTSSGRAYEQYF. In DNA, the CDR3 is TGTGCCAGTAGCACCTCTAGCGGGAGGGCCTACGAGCAGTACTTC. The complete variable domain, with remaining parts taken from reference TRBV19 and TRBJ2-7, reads DGGITQSPKYLFRKEGQNVTLSCEQNLNHDAMYWYRQDPGQGLRLIYYSQIVNDFQKGDIAEGYSVSREKKESFPLTVTSAQKNPTAFYLCASSTSSGRAYEQYFGPGTRLTVT.

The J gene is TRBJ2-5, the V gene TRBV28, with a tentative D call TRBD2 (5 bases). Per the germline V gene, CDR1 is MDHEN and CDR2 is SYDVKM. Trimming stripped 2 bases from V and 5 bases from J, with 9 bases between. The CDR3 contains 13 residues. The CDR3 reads CASSLPGGETQYF. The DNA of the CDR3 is TGTGCCAGCAGTTTACCGGGCGGGGAGACCCAGTACTTC.

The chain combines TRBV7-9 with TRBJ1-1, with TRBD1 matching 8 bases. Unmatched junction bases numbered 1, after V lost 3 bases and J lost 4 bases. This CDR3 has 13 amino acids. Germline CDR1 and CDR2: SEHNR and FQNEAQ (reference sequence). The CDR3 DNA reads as TGTGCCAGCAGCTTCACAGGGGGCACTGAAGCTTTCTTT. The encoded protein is CASSFTGGTEAFF. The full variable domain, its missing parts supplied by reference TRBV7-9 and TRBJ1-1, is DTGVSQNPRHKITKRGQNVTFRCDPISEHNRLYWYRQTLGQGPEFLTYFQNEAQLEKSRLLSDRFSAERPKGSFSTLEIQRTEQGDSAMYLCASSFTGGTEAFFGQGTRLTVV.

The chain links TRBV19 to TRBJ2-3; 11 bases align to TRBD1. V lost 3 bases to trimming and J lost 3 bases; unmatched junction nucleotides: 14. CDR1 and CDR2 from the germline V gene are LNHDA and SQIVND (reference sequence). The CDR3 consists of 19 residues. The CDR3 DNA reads TGTGCCAGTAGTATGAGTCCCTGGACAGGGGGCCTCCTTACAGATACGCAGTATTTT. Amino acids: CASSMSPWTGGLLTDTQYF.

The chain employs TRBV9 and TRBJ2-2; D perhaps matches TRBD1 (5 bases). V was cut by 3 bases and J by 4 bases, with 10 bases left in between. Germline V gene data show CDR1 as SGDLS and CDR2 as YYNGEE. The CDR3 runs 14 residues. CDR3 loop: CASSGGSGTGELFF. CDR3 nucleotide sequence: TGTGCCAGCAGCGGGGGCTCGGGCACCGGGGAGCTGTTTTTT. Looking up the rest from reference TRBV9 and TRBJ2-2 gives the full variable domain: DSGVTQTPKHLITATGQRVTLRCSPRSGDLSVYWYQQSLDQGLQFLIQYYNGEERAKGNILERFSAQQFPDLHSELNLSSLELGDSALYFCASSGGSGTGELFFGEGSRLTVL.

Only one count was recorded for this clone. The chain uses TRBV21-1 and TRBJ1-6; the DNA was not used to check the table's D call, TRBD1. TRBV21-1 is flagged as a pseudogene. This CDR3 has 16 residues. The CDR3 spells CASSKKGHSYNSPLHF. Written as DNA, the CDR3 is TGTGCCAGCAGCAAAAAGGGGCACTCCTATAATTCACCCCTCCACTTT.

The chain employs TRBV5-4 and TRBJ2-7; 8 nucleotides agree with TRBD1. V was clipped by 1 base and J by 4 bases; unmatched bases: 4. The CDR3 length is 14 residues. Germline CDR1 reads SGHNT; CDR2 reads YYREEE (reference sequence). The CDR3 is CASSLTGGQYEQYF. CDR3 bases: TGTGCCAGCAGCTTGACAGGGGGTCAGTACGAGCAGTACTTC.

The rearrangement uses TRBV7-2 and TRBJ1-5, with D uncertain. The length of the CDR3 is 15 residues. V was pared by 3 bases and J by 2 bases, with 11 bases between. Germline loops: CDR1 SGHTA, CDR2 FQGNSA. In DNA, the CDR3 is TGTGCCAGCAGCTTTTATATATCCGGCAATCAGCCCCAGCATTTT. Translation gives CASSFYISGNQPQHF.

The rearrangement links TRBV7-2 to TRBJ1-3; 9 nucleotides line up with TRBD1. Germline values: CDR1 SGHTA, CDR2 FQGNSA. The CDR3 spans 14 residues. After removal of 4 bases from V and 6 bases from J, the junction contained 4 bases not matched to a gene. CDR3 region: CASSYRGRENTIYF. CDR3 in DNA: TGTGCCAGCAGCTACAGGGGGCGCGAAAACACCATATATTTT. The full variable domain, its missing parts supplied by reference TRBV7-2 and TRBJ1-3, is GAGVSQSPSNKVTEKGKDVELRCDPISGHTALYWYRQSLGQGLEFLIYFQGNSAPDKSGLPSDRFSAERTGGSVSTLTIQRTQQEDSAVYLCASSYRGRENTIYFGEGSWLTVV.

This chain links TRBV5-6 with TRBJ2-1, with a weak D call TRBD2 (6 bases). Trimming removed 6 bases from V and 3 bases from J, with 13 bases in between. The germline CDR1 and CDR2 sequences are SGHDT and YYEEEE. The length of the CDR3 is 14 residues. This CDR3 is CASNVGEVYNEQFF. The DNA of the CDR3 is TGTGCCAGCAATGTGGGGGAGGTCTACAATGAGCAGTTCTTC.

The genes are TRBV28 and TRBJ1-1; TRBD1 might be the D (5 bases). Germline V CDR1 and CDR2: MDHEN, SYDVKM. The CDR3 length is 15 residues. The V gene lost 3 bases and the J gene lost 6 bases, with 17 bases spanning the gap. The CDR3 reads CASSFVGRAGAEAFF. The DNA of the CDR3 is TGTGCCAGCAGTTTCGTCGGCAGGGCTGGGGCTGAAGCTTTCTTT.

CDR3 sequence (DNA): TGTGCCAGCCACGACATGCCCCTTGGAAACACCATATATTTT. Amino acids: CASHDMPLGNTIYF. V gene TRBV28 combines with J gene TRBJ1-3; D gene ambiguous. From germline, CDR1 is MDHEN and CDR2 SYDVKM. V lost 8 bases and J lost 3, with 14 bases in between. The CDR3 consists of 14 residues.

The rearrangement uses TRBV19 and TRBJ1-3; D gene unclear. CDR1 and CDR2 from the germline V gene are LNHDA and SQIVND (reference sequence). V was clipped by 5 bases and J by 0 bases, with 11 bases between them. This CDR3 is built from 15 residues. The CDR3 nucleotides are TGTGCCAGTAGTCCCGGAGCGGGCTCTGGAAACACCATATATTTT. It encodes CASSPGAGSGNTIYF.

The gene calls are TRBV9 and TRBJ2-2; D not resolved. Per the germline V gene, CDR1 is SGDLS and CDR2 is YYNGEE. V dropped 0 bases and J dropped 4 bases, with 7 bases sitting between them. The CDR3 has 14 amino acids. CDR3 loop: CASSVAGVTGELFF. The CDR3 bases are TGTGCCAGCAGCGTAGCCGGAGTCACCGGGGAGCTGTTTTTT.

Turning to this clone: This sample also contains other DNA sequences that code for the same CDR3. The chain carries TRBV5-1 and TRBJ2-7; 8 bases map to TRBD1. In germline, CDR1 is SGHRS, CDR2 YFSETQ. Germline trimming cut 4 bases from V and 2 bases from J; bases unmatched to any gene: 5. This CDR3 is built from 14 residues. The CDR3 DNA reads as TGCGCCAGCAGCCCCGGACAGGGCGCCTACGAGCAGTACTTC. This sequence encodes CASSPGQGAYEQYF.

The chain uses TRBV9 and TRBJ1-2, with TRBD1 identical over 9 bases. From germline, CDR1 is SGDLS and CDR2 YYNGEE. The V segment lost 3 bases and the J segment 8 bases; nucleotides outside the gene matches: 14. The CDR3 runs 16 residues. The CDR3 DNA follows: TGTGCCAGCAGCGCTGTGGGGACAGGGTTGGCGGTAGGCTACACCTTC. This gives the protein CASSAVGTGLAVGYTF.

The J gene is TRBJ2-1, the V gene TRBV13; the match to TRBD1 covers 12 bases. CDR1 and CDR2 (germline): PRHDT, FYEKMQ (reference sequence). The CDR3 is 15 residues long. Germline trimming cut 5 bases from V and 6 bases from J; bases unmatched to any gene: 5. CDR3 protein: CASSTRDRGLNEQFF. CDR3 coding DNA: TGTGCCAGCAGCACCCGGGACAGGGGGCTCAATGAGCAGTTCTTC.

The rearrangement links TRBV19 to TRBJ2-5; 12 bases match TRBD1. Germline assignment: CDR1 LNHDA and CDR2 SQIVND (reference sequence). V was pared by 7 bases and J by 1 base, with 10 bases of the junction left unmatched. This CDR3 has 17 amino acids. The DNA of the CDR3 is TGTGCCAGTAAACCGGAAGGGACAGGGGGCTTCCAAGAGACCCAGTACTTC. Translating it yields CASKPEGTGGFQETQYF.

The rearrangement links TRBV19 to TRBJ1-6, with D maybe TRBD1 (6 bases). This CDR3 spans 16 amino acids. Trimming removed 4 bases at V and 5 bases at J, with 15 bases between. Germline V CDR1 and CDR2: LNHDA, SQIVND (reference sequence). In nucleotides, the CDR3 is TGTGCCAGTAGTACGGGACACAGATTAGATAATTCACCCCTCCACTTT. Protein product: CASSTGHRLDNSPLHF. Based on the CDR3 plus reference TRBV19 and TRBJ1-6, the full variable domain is DGGITQSPKYLFRKEGQNVTLSCEQNLNHDAMYWYRQDPGQGLRLIYYSQIVNDFQKGDIAEGYSVSREKKESFPLTVTSAQKNPTAFYLCASSTGHRLDNSPLHFGNGTRLTVT.

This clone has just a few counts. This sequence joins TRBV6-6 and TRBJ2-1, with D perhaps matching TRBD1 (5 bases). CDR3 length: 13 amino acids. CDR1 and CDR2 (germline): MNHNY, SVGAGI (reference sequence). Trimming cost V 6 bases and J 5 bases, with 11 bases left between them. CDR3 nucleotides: TGTGCCAGCAGCCCGGACACCCACAATGAGCAGTTCTTC. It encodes CASSPDTHNEQFF.

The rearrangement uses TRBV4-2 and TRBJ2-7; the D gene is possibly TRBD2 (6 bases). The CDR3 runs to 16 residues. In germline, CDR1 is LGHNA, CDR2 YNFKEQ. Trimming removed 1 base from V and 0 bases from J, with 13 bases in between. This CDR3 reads CASSQAQAGDSYEQYF. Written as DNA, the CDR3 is TGTGCCAGCAGCCAAGCCCAAGCGGGTGACTCCTACGAGCAGTACTTC.